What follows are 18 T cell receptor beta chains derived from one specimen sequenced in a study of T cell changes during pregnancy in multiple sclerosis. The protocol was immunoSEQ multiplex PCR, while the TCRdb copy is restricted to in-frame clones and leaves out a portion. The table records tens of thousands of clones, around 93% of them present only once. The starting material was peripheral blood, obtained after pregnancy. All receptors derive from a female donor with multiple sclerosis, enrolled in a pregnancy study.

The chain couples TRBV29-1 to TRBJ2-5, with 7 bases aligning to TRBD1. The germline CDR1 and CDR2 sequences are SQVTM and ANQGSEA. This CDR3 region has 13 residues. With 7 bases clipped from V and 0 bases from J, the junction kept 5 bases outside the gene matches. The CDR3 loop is CSGLDRDQETQYF. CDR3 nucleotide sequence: TGCAGCGGCCTCGACAGGGACCAAGAGACCCAGTACTTC. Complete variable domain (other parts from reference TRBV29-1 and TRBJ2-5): SAVISQKPSRDICQRGTSLTIQCQVDSQVTMMFWYRQQPGQSLTLIATANQGSEATYESGFVIDKFPISRPNLTFSTLTVSNMSPEDSSIYLCSGLDRDQETQYFGPGTRLLVL.

The CDR3 here is CASSEDMNTEAFF. CDR3 DNA sequence: TGTGCCAGCAGTGAGGACATGAACACTGAAGCTTTCTTT. The V and J genes are TRBV6-4 and TRBJ1-1, with D possibly matching TRBD1 (5 bases). V shed 3 bases and J shed 0 bases, with 5 bases lying between them. Looked up from germline, CDR1 is MRHNA and CDR2 is SNTAGT. This CDR3 spans 13 amino acids.

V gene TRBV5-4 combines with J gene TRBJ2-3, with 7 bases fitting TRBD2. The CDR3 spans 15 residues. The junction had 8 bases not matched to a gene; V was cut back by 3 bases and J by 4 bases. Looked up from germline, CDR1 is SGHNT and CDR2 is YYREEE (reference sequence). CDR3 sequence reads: CASSSGGGVPDTQYF. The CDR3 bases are TGTGCCAGCAGCTCAGGTGGGGGGGTCCCAGATACGCAGTATTTT.

The CDR3 nucleotides read TGCGCCAGCAGCCCGGGGGACAGGGAGGGCACCGGGGAGCTGTTTTTT. Protein: CASSPGDREGTGELFF. J is TRBJ2-2 and V is TRBV5-1; TRBD1 aligns across 9 bases. Germline CDR1 reads SGHRS; CDR2 reads YFSETQ. CDR3 length equals 16 residues. With V trimmed by 4 bases and J by 4 bases, 8 bases remained unmatched.

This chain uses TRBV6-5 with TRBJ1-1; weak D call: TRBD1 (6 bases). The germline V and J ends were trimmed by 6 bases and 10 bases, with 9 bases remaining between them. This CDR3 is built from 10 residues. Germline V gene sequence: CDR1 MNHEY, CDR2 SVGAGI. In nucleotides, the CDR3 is TGTGCCAGCAGGGGGGCGATAGCTTTCTTT. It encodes CASRGAIAFF.

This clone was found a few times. The DNA of the CDR3 is TGCGCCAGCAGTCAAACGGGAAACCCCCTCTCTGGAAACACCATATATTTT. Its protein product is CASSQTGNPLSGNTIYF. V usage is TRBV5-1 and J usage is TRBJ1-3; D is ambiguous. The ends were cut back, 5 bases at V and 0 bases at J, with 18 bases in the middle. CDR1 and CDR2 from the germline V gene are SGHRS and YFSETQ. This CDR3 contains 17 residues.

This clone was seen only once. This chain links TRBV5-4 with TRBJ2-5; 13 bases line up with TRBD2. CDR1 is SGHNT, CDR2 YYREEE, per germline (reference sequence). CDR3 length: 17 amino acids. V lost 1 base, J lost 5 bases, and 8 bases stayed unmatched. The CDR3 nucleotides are TGTGCCAGCAGCTTGAGGGCTACTAGCGGGGGGGATGAGACCCAGTACTTC. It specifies CASSLRATSGGDETQYF.

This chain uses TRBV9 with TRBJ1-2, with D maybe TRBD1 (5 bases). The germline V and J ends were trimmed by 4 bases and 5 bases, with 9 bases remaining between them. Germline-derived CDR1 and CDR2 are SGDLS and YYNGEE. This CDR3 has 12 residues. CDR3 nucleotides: TGTGCCAGCAGCTCCCGGGGGTATGGCTACACCTTC. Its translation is CASSSRGYGYTF.

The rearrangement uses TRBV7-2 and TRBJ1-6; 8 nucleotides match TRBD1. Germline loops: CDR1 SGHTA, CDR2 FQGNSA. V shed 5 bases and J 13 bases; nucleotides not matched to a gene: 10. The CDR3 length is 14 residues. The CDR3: CASSLGTGRLPLHF. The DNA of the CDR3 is TGTGCCAGCAGCCTGGGGACAGGCCGGCTTCCCCTCCACTTT.

The CDR3 sequence: CASSPSSPDRVSGYTF. The CDR3 region has the DNA TGCGCCAGCAGCCCATCGTCACCGGACAGGGTGTCCGGCTACACCTTC. This rearrangement joins TRBV4-3 to TRBJ1-2; 8 bases align to TRBD1. This CDR3 has 16 residues. Germline CDR1 and CDR2: LGHNA and YSLEER. V shed 4 bases and J 8 bases; nucleotides not matched to a gene: 15.

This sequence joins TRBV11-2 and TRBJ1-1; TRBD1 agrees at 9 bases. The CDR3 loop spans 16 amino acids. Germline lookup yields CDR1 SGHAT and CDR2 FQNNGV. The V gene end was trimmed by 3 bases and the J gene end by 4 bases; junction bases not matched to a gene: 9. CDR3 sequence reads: CASSFSQGQGATEAFF. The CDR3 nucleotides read TGTGCCAGCAGCTTTTCCCAGGGACAGGGCGCCACTGAAGCTTTCTTT. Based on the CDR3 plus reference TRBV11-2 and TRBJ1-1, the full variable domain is EAGVAQSPRYKIIEKRQSVAFWCNPISGHATLYWYQQILGQGPKLLIQFQNNGVVDDSQLPKDRFSAERLKGVDSTLKIQPAKLEDSAVYLCASSFSQGQGATEAFFGQGTRLTVV.

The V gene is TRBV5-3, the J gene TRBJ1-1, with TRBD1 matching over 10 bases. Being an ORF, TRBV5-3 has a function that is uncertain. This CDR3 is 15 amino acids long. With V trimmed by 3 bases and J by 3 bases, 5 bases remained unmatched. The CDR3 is CARSWTGGRDTEAFF. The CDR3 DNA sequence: TGTGCCAGAAGCTGGACAGGGGGGAGGGACACTGAAGCTTTCTTT.

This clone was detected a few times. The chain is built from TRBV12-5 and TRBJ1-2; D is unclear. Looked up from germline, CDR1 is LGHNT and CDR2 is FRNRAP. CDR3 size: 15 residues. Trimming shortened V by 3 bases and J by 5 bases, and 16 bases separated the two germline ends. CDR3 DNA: TGTGCTAGTGGTTTTCAAAAGCGGGCAGGTTATGGCTACACCTTC. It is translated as CASGFQKRAGYGYTF. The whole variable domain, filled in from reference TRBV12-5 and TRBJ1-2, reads DARVTQTPRHKVTEMGQEVTMRCQPILGHNTVFWYRQTMMQGLELLAYFRNRAPLDDSGMPKDRFSAEMPDATLATLKIQPSEPRDSAVYFCASGFQKRAGYGYTFGSGTRLTVV.

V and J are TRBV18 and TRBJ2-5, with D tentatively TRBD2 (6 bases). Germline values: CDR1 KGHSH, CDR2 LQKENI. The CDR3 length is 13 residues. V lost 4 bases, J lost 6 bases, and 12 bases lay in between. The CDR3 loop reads CASSLLGLQTQYF. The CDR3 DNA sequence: TGTGCCAGCTCACTCCTAGGACTACAGACCCAGTACTTC.

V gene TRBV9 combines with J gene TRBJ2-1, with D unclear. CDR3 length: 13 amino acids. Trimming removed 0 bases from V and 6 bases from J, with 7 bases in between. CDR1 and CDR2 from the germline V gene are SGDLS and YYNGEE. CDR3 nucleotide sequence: TGTGCCAGCAGCGTAGTCAGCGCCAATGAGCAGTTCTTC. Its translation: CASSVVSANEQFF.

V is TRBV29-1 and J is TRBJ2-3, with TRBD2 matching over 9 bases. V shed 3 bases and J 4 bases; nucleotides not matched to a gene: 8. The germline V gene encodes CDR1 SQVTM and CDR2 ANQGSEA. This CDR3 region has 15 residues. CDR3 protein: CSVEGGGAGPDTQYF. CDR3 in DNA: TGCAGCGTTGAGGGCGGGGGGGCTGGTCCAGATACGCAGTATTTT.

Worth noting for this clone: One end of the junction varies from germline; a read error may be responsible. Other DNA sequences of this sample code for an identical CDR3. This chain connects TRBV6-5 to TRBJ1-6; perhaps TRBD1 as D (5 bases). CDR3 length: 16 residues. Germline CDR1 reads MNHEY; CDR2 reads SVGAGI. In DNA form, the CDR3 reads TGTGCCAGCAGTTACTCGAGGCAGGGTATGGATTCGCCCCTCCACTTT. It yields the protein CASSYSRQGMDSPLHF.

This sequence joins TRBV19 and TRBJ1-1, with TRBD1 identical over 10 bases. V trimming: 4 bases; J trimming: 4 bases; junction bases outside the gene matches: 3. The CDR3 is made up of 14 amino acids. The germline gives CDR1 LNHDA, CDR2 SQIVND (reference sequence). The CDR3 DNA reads TGTGCCAGTAGTAAAAGGACAGGGGGCACTGAAGCTTTCTTT. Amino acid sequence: CASSKRTGGTEAFF.